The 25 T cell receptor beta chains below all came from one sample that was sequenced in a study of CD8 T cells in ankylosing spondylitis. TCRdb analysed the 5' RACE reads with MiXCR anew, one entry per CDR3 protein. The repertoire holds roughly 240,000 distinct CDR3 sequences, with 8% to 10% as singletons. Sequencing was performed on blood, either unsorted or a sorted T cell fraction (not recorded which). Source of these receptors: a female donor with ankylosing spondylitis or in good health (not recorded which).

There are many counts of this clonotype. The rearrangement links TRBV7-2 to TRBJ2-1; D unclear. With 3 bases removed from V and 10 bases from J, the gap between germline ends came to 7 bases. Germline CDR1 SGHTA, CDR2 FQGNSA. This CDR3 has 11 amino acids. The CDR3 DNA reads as TGTGCCAGCAGCTTGGTTGGCGAGCAGTTCTTC. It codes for CASSLVGEQFF.

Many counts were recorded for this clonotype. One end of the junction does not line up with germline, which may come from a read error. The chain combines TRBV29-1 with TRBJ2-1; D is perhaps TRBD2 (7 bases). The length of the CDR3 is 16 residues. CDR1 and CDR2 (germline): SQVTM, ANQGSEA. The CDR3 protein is CSVEASPGGSNNEQFF. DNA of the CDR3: TGCAGCGTTGAAGCCTCCCCGGGGGGCTCCAACAATGAGCAGTTCTTC.

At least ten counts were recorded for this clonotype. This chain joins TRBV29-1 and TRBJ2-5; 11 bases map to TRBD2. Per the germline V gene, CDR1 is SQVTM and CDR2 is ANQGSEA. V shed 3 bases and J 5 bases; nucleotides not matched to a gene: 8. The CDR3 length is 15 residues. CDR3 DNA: TGCAGCGTTGAGTCCGGGACTAGCGGTGGCGAGACCCAGTACTTC. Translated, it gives CSVESGTSGGETQYF.

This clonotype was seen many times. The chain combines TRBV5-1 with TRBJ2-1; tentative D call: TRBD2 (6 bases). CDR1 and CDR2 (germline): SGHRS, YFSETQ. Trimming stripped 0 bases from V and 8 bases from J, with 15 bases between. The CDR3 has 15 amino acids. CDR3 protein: CASSLGEAERYEQFF. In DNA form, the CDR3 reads TGCGCCAGCAGCTTGGGGGAGGCGGAGCGGTATGAGCAGTTCTTC. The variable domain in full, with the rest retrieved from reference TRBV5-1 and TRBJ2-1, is KAGVTQTPRYLIKTRGQQVTLSCSPISGHRSVSWYQQTPGQGLQFLFEYFSETQRNKGNFPGRFSGRQFSNSRSEMNVSTLELGDSALYLCASSLGEAERYEQFFGPGTRLTVL.

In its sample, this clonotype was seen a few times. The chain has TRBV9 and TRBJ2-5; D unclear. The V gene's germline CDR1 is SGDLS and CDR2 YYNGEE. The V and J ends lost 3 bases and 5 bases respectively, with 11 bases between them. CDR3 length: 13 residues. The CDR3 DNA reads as TGTGCCAGCAGCGCCCGAGTTTGGGAGACCCAGTACTTC. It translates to CASSARVWETQYF.

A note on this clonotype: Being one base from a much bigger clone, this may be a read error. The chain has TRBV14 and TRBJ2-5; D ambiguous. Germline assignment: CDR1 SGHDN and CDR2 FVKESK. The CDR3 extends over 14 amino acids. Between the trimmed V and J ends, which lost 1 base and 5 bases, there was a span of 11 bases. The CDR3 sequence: CASSQVQVGETQYF. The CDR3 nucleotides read TGTGCCAGCAGCCAAGTTCAAGTGGGGGAGACCCAGTACTTC.

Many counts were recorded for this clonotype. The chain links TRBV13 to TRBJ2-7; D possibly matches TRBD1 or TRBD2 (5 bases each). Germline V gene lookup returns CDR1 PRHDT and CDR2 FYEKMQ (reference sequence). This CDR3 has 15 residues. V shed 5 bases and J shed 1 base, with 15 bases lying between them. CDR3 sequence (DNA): TGTGCCAGCAGCCGCGACGGGGACCTATCCTACGAGCAGTACTTC. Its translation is CASSRDGDLSYEQYF.

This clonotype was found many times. Here the CDR3 reads CASRTGEEQETQYF. The CDR3 DNA follows: TGTGCCAGCAGGACAGGGGAGGAACAAGAGACCCAGTACTTC. The chain recombines TRBV6-1 with TRBJ2-5, with TRBD1 matching 8 bases. The germline V gene has CDR1 MNHNS and CDR2 SASEGT. This CDR3 is built from 14 residues. With 6 bases clipped from V and 2 bases from J, the junction kept 5 bases outside the gene matches.

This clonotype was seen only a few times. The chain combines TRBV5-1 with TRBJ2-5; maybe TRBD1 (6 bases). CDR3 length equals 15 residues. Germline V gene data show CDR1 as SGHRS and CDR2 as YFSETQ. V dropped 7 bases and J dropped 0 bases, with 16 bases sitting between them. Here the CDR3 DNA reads TGCGCCAGCTTCCCTGCAGGGGCCTACCAAGAGACCCAGTACTTC. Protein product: CASFPAGAYQETQYF.

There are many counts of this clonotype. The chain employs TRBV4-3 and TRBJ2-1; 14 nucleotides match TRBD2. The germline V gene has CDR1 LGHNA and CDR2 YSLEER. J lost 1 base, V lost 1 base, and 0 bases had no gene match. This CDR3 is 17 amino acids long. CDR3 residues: CASSQGTSGRSYNEQFF. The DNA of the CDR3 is TGCGCCAGCAGCCAAGGGACTAGCGGGAGGTCCTACAATGAGCAGTTCTTC.

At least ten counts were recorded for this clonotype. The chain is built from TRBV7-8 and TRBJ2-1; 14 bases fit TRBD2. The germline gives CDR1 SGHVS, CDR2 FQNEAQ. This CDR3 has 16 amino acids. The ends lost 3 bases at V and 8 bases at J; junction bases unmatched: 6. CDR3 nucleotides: TGTGCCAGCAGCTTGTTGACTAGCGGGAGGGCCTATGAGCAGTTCTTC. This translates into CASSLLTSGRAYEQFF.

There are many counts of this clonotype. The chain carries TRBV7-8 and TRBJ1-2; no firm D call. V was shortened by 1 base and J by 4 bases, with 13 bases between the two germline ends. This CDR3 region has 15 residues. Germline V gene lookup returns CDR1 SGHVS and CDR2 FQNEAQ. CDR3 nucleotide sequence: TGTGCCAGCAGCTTAGGGACCCGGGGAATCTATGGCTACACCTTC. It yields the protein CASSLGTRGIYGYTF. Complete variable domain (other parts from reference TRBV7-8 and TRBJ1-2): GAGVSQSPRYKVAKRGQDVALRCDPISGHVSLFWYQQALGQGPEFLTYFQNEAQLDKSGLPSDRFFAERPEGSVSTLKIQRTQQEDSAVYLCASSLGTRGIYGYTFGSGTRLTVV.

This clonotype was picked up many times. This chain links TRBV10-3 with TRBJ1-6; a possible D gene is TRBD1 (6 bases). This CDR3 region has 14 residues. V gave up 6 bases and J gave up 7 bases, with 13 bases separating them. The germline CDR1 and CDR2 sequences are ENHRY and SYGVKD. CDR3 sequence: CAIRRGERNSPLHF. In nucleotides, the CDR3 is TGTGCCATCAGAAGGGGGGAGAGAAATTCACCCCTCCACTTT.

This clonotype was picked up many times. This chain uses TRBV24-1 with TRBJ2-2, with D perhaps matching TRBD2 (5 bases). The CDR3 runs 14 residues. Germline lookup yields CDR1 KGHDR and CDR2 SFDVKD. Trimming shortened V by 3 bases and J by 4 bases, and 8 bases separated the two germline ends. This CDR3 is CATSDPGGTGELFF. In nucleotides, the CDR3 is TGTGCCACCAGTGATCCAGGAGGCACCGGGGAGCTGTTTTTT.

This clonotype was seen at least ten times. The CDR3 loop reads CSARTGRGSEQFF. CDR3 DNA: TGCAGTGCTAGGACGGGGAGGGGCTCTGAGCAGTTCTTC. The chain uses TRBV20-1 and TRBJ2-1; 7 nucleotides line up with TRBD2. The germline gives CDR1 DFQATT, CDR2 SNEGSKA (reference sequence). The CDR3 spans 13 residues. Unmatched junction bases numbered 8, after V lost 3 bases and J lost 9 bases.

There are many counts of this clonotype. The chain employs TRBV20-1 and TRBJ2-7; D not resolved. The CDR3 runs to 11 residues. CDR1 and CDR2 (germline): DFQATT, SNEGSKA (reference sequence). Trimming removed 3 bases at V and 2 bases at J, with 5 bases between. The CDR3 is CSASLAYEQYF. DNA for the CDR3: TGCAGTGCTAGTCTGGCCTACGAGCAGTACTTC.

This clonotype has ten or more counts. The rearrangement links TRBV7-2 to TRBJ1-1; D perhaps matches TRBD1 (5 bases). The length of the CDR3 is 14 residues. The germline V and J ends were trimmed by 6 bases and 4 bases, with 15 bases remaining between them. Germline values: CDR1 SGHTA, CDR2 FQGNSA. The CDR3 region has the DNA TGTGCCAGCAGAGGGAGGGGCTCGGGCACTGAAGCTTTCTTT. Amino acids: CASRGRGSGTEAFF.

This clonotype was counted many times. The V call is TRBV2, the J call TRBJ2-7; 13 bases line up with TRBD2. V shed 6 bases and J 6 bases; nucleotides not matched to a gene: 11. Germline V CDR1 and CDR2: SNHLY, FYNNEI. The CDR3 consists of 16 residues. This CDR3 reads CASRDILLAGGPEQYF. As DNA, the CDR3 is TGTGCCAGCAGAGACATCTTACTAGCGGGAGGGCCCGAGCAGTACTTC.

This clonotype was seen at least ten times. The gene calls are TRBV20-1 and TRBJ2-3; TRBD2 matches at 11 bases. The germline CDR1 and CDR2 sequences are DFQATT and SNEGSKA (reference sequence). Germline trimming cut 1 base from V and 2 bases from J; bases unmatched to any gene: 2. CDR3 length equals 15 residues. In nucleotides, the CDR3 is TGCAGTGCTAGAGGGACTAGCGGGTACACAGATACGCAGTATTTT. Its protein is CSARGTSGYTDTQYF.

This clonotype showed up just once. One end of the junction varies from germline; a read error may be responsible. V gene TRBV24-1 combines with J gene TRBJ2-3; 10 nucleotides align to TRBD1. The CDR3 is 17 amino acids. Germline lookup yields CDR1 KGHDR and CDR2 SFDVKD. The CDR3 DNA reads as TGTGTCACCAGTGATGCAACCGGGACAGGGGATCTAGATACGCAGTATTTT. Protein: CVTSDATGTGDLDTQYF.

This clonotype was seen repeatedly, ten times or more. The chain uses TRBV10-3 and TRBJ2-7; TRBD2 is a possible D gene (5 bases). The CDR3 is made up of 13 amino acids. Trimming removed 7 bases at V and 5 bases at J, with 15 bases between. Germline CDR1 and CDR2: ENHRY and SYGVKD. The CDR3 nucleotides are TGTGCCATCACTTTAACCCCCGGGGACGAGCAGTACTTC. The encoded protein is CAITLTPGDEQYF.

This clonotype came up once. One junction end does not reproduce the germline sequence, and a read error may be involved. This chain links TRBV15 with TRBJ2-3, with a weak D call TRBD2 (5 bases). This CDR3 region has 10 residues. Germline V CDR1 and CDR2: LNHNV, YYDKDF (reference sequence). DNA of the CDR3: TGCGGGATCTTGGGAGATACGCAGTATTTT. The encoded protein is CGILGDTQYF. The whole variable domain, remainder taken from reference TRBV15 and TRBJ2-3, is DAMVIQNPRYQVTQFGKPVTLSCSQTLNHNVMYWYQQKSSQAPKLLFHYYDKDFNNEADTPDNFQSRRPNTSFCFLDIRSPGLGDTAMYLCGILGDTQYFGPGTRLTVL.

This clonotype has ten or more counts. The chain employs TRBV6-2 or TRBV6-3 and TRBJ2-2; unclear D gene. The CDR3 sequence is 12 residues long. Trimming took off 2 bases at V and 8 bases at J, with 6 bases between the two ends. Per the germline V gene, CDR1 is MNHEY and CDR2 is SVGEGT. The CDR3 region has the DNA TGTGCCAGCAGTTACACCCTGGGGGAGCTGTTTTTT. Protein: CASSYTLGELFF.

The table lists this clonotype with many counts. The CDR3 sequence is CASTRADTQYF. For the CDR3, the DNA is TGTGCCAGCACCCGCGCGGATACGCAGTATTTT. The chain combines TRBV6-5 with TRBJ2-3; D call uncertain. Per germline, CDR1 MNHEY and CDR2 SVGAGI. The CDR3 is made up of 11 amino acids. Trimming left V 7 bases short and J 6 bases short, with 8 bases between.

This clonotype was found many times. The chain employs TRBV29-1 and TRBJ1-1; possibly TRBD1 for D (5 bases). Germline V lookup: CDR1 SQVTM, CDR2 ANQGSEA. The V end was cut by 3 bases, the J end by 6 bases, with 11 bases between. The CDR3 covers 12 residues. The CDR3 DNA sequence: TGCAGCGTTGAGGGGGATAGGCCTGAAGCTTTCTTT. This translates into CSVEGDRPEAFF. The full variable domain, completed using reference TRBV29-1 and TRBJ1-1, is SAVISQKPSRDICQRGTSLTIQCQVDSQVTMMFWYRQQPGQSLTLIATANQGSEATYESGFVIDKFPISRPNLTFSTLTVSNMSPEDSSIYLCSVEGDRPEAFFGQGTRLTVV.